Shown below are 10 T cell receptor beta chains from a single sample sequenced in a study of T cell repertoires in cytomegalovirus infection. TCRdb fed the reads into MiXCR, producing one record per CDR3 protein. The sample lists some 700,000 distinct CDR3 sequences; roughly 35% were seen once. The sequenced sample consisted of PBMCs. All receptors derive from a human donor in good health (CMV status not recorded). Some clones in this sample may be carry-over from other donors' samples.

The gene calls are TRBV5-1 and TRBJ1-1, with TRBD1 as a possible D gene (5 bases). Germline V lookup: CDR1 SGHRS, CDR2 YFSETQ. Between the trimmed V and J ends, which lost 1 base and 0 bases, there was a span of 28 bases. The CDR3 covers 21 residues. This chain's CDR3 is CASSLFPGSEGRMRMNTEAFF. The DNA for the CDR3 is TGCGCCAGCAGCTTGTTCCCCGGGTCAGAGGGGCGAATGCGAATGAACACTGAAGCTTTCTTT. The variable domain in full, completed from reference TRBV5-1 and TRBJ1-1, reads KAGVTQTPRYLIKTRGQQVTLSCSPISGHRSVSWYQQTPGQGLQFLFEYFSETQRNKGNFPGRFSGRQFSNSRSEMNVSTLELGDSALYLCASSLFPGSEGRMRMNTEAFFGQGTRLTVV.

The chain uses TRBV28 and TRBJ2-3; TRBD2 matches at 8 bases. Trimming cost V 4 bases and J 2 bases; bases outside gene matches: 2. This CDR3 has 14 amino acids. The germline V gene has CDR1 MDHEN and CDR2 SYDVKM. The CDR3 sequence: CASSSREDTDTQYF. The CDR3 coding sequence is TGTGCCAGCAGTTCGCGGGAGGACACAGATACGCAGTATTTT.

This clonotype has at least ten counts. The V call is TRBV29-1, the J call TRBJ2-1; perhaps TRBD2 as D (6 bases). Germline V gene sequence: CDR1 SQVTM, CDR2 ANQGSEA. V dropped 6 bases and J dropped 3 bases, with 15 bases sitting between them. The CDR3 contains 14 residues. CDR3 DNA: TGCAGCGTGGCCCGGGACGGGAGCTACAATGAGCAGTTCTTC. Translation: CSVARDGSYNEQFF.

The CDR3 protein is CASSTGGNSGNTIYF. Written as DNA, the CDR3 is TGTGCCAGCAGCACCGGAGGGAACTCTGGAAACACCATATATTTT. J is TRBJ1-3 and V is TRBV9; no reliable D call. Trimming removed 4 bases from V and 0 bases from J, with 11 bases in between. Germline CDR1 reads SGDLS; CDR2 reads YYNGEE. The length of the CDR3 is 15 residues.

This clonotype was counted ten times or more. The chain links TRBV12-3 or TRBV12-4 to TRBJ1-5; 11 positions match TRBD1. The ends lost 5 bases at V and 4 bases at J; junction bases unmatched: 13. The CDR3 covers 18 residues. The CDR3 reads CASSPRITGTGGNQPQHF. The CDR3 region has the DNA TGTGCCAGCAGTCCCCGGATAACTGGGACAGGGGGAAATCAGCCCCAGCATTTT.

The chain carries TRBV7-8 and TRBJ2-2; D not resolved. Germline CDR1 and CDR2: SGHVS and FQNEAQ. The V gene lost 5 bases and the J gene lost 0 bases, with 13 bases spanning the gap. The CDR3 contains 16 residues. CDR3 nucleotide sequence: TGTGCCAGCAGCGCCGGGCACGGATCGAACACCGGGGAGCTGTTTTTT. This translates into CASSAGHGSNTGELFF.

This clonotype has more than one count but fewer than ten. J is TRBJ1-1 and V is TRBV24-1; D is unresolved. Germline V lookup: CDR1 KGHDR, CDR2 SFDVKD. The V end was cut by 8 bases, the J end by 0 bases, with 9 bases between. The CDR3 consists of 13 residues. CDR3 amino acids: CATKDSLNTEAFF. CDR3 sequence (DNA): TGTGCCACCAAAGACTCCCTGAACACTGAAGCTTTCTTT.

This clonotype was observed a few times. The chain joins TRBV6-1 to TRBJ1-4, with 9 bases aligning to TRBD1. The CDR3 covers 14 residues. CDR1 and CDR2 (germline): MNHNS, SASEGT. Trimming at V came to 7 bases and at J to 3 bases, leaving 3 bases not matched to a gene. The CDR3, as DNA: TGTGCCAGCATACAGGGGGCGGCTAATGAAAAACTGTTTTTT. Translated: CASIQGAANEKLFF.

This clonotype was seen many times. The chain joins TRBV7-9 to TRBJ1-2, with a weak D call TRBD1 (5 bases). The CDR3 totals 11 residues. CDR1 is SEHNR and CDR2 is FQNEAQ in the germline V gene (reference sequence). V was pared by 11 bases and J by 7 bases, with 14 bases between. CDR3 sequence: CAVTGESGYTF. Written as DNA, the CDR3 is TGTGCCGTGACGGGGGAAAGTGGCTACACCTTC.

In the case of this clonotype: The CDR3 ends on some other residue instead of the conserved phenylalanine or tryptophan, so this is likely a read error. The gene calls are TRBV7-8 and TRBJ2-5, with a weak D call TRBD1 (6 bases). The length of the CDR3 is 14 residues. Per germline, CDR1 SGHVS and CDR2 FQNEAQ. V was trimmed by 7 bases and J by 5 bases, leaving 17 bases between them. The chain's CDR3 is CASKKNRERETQYL. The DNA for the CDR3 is TGTGCCAGCAAGAAGAACAGGGAGAGGGAGACCCAGTACTTA.